This T cell receptor beta chain was documented in a study of regulatory T cells in long-lasting Graves disease. This clonotype was counted a few times. The antigen is not known. A read error is likely, as this CDR3 ends without the conserved phenylalanine or tryptophan. Whole-study results and caveats: It was in persistent disease that TRBV28, TRBJ1-2 and TRBJ2-5 were favored. Lower TCR diversity was seen in persistent Graves' patients than in newly diagnosed ones.

Trimming stripped 6 bases from V and 0 bases from J, with 9 bases between. The CDR3 runs 14 residues. Germline V gene lookup returns CDR1 SNHLY and CDR2 FYNNEI. Time point defined: newly diagnosed GD, antithyroid drugs for less than 3 months. There was RNA extracted from PBMCs, and the TCR library was made from it. Arm-PCR of CDR3 regions with iRepertoire HTBI primers generated TCR beta libraries. TCRdb reprocessed the multiplex PCR reads via MiXCR and lists one record per CDR3 protein. The repertoire holds 350,000 to 450,000 distinct CDR3 sequences, with 16% as singletons. A further study also used this sample, focusing on T cells in Graves' hyperthyroidism and ophthalmopathy. Per that study: Patients counted as stable if ophthalmopathy did not develop within 18 months. From stable hyperthyroidism, ophthalmopathy was separated by a 13 V-J model.

The input for sequencing was peripheral blood mononuclear cells (PBMCs), taken at new diagnosis, from a patient treated with antithyroid drugs. This clonotype was sampled from a man aged 35 to 55 with Graves disease. The rearrangement joins TRBV2 to TRBJ1-5; a weak D match, TRBD1 (6 bases). DNA for the CDR3: TGTGCCAGCAGCGGACAGTCTAGCAATCAGCCCCAGCATTCT. Residues: CASSGQSSNQPQHS.